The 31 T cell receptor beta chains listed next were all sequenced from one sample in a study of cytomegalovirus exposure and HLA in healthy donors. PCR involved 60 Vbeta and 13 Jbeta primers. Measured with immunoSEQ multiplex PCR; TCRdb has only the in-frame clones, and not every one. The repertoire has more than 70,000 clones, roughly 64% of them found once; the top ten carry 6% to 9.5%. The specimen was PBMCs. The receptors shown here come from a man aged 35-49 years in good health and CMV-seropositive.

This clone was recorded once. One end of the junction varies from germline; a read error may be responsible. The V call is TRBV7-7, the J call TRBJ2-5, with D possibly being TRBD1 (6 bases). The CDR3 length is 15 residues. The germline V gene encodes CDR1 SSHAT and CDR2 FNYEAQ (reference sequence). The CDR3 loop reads CASSLVQGLGETQYF. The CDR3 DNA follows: TGTGCTAGCAGCTTAGTACAGGGCCTGGGGGAGACCCAGTACTTC.

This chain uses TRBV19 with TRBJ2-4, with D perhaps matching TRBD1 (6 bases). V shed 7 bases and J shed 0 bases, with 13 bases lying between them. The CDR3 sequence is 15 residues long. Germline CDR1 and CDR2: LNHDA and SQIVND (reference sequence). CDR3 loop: CASIGTSLAKNIQYF. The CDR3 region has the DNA TGTGCCAGTATAGGGACATCACTAGCCAAAAACATTCAGTACTTC.

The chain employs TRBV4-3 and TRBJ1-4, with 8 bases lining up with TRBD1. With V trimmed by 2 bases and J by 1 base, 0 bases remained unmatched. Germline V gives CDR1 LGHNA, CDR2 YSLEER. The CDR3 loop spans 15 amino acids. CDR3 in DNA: TGCGCCAGCAGCCAAACAGGGGGAACTAATGAAAAACTGTTTTTT. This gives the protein CASSQTGGTNEKLFF.

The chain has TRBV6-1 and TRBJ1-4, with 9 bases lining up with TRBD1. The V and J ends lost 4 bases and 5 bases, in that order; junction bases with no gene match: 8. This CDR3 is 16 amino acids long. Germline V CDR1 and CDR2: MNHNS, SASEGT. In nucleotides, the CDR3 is TGTGCCAGCAGTGGGGACAGGGCCCACCGAAATGAAAAACTGTTTTTT. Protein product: CASSGDRAHRNEKLFF.

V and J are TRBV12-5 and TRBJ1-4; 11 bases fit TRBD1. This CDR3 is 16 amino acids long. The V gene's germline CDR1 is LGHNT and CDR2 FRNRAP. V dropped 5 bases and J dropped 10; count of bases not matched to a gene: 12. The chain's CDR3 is CASGPEGDRGGGKLFF. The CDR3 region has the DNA TGTGCTAGTGGTCCGGAAGGGGACAGGGGGGGCGGAAAACTGTTTTTT.

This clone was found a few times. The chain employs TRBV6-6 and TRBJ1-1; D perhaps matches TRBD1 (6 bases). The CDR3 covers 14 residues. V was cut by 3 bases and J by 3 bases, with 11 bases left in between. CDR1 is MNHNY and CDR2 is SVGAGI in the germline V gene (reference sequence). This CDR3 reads CASSYRNRDTEAFF. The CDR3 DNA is TGTGCCAGCAGTTATCGGAACAGGGACACTGAAGCTTTCTTT.

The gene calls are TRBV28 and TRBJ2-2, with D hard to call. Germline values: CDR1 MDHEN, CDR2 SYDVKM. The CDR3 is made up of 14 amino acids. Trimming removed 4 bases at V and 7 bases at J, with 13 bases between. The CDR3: CASSSESRNGELFF. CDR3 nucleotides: TGTGCCAGCAGTTCCGAAAGCAGGAACGGGGAGCTGTTTTTT.

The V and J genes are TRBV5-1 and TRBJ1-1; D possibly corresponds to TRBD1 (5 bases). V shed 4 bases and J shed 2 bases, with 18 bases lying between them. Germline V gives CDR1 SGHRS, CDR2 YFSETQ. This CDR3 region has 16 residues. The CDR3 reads CASSPQTQGANTEAFF. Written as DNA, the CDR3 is TGCGCCAGCAGCCCCCAGACCCAAGGGGCCAACACTGAAGCTTTCTTT.

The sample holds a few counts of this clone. The CDR3 here is CASSQSDSLNEKLFF. The DNA of the CDR3 is TGCGCCAGCAGCCAGTCTGACAGCCTCAATGAAAAACTGTTTTTT. This sequence joins TRBV4-3 and TRBJ1-4; D perhaps matches TRBD1 (5 bases). This CDR3 contains 15 residues. Germline V gene data show CDR1 as LGHNA and CDR2 as YSLEER. V lost 3 bases to trimming and J lost 5 bases, with 13 bases between them.

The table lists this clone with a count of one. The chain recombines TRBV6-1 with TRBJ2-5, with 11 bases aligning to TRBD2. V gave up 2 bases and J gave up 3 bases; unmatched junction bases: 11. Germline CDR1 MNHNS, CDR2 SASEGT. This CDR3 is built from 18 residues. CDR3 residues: CASSELASGRILEETQYF. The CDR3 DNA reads TGTGCCAGCAGTGAACTGGCTAGCGGGAGGATTTTAGAAGAGACCCAGTACTTC.

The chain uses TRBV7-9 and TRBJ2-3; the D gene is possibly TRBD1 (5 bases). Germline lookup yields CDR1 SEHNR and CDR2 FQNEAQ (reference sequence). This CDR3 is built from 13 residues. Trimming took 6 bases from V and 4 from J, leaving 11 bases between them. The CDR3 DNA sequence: TGTGCCAGCAGACTGGAAGGGGCAGATACGCAGTATTTT. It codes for CASRLEGADTQYF.

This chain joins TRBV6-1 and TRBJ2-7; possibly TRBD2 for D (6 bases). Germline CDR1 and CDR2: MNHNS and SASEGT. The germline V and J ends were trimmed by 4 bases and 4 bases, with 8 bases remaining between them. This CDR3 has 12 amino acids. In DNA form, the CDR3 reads TGTGCCAGCAGTGTGGGGACTTACGAGCAGTACTTC. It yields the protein CASSVGTYEQYF.

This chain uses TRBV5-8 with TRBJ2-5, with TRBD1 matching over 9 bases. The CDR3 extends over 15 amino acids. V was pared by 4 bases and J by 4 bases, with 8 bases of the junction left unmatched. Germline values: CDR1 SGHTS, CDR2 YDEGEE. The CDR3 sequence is CASSPLTGGAETQYF. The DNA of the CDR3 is TGTGCCAGCAGCCCCCTAACAGGGGGCGCAGAGACCCAGTACTTC.

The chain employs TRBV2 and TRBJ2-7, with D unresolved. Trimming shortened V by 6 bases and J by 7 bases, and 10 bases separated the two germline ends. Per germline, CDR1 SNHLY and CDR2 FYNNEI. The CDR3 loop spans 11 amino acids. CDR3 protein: CASRRSAEQYF. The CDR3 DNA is TGTGCCAGCAGGCGAAGTGCAGAGCAGTACTTC.

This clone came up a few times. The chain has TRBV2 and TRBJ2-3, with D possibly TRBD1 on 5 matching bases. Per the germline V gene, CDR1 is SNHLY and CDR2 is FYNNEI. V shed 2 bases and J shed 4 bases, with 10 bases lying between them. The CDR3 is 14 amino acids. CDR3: CASSEQGISDTQYF. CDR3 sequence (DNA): TGTGCCAGCAGTGAACAGGGTATCTCAGATACGCAGTATTTT.

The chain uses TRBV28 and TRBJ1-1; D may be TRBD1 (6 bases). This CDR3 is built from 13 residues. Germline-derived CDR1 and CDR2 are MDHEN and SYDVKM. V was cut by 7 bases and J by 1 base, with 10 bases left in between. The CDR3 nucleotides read TGTGCCAGCATTCCGGGACAGAACACTGAAGCTTTCTTT. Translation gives CASIPGQNTEAFF.

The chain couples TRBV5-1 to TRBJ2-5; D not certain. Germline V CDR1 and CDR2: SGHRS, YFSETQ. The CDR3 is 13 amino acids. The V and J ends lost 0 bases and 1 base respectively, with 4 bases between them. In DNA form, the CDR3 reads TGCGCCAGCAGCTTGGTATCCCAAGAGACCCAGTACTTC. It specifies CASSLVSQETQYF.

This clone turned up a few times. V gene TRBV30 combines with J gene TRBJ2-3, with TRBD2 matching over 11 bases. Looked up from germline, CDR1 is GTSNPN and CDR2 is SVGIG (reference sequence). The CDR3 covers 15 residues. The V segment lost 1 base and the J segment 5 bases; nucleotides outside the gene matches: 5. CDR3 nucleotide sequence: TGTGCCTGGAGTGGACTAGCGGGGAAGCGAGATACGCAGTATTTT. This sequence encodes CAWSGLAGKRDTQYF.

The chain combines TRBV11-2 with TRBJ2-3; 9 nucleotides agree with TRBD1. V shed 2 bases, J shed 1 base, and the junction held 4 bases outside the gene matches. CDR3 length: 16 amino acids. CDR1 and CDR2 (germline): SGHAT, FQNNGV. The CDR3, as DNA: TGTGCCAGCAGCTTATCGGGACAGGGCCGCACAGATACGCAGTATTTT. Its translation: CASSLSGQGRTDTQYF. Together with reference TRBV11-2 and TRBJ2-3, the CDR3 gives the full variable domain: EAGVAQSPRYKIIEKRQSVAFWCNPISGHATLYWYQQILGQGPKLLIQFQNNGVVDDSQLPKDRFSAERLKGVDSTLKIQPAKLEDSAVYLCASSLSGQGRTDTQYFGPGTRLTVL.

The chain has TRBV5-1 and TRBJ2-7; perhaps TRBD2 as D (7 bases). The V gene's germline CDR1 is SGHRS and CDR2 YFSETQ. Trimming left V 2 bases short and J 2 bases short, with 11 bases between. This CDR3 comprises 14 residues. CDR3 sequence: CASSFAGATYEQYF. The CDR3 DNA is TGCGCCAGCAGCTTTGCGGGGGCCACCTACGAGCAGTACTTC.

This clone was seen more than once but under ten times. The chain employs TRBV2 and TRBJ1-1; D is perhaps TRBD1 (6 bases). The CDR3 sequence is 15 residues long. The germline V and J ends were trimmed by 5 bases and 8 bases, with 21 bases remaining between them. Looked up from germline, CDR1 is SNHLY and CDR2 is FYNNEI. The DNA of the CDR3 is TGTGCCAGCAGTAGCCAGGTGACAGGCTTACTAGAAGCTTTCTTT. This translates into CASSSQVTGLLEAFF.

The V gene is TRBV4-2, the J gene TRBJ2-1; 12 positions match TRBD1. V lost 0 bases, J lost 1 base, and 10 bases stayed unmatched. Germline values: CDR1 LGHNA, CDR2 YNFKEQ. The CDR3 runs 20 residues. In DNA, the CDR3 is TGTGCCAGCAGCCAAGATCCCCCGGGACAGGGGGCTAATTCCTACAATGAGCAGTTCTTC. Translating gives CASSQDPPGQGANSYNEQFF.

The CDR3 region is CASKRVAGYTF. CDR3 nucleotides: TGTGCCAGCAAGAGGGTAGCGGGCTACACCTTC. The rearrangement links TRBV2 to TRBJ1-2; no definite D call. V gave up 7 bases and J gave up 8 bases, with 11 bases separating them. The CDR3 runs to 11 residues. Germline lookup yields CDR1 SNHLY and CDR2 FYNNEI.

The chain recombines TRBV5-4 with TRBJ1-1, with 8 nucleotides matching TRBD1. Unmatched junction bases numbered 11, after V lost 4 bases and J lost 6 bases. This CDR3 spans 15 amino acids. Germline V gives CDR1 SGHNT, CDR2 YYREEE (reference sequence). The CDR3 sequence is CASSKKTGERAEAFF. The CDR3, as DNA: TGTGCCAGCAGCAAGAAGACAGGGGAGAGGGCTGAAGCTTTCTTT.

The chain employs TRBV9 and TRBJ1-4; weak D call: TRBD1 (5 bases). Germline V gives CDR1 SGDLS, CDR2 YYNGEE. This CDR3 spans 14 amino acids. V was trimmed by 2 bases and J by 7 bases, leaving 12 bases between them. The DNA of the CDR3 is TGTGCCAGCAGCGTGGCCAGGGTAGGTGAAAAACTGTTTTTT. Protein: CASSVARVGEKLFF.

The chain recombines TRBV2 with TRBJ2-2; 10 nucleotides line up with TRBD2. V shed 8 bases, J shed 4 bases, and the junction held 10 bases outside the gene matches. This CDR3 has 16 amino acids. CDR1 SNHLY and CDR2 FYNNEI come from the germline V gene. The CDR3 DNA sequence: TGTGCCAGCCGGGCGGGCCTAGCGGGAGCCACCGGGGAGCTGTTTTTT. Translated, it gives CASRAGLAGATGELFF.

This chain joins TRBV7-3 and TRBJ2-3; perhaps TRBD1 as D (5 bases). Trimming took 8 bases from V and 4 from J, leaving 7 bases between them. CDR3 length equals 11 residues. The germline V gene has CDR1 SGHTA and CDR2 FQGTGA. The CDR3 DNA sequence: TGTGCCAGCGGGGCCGCAGATACGCAGTATTTT. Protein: CASGAADTQYF.

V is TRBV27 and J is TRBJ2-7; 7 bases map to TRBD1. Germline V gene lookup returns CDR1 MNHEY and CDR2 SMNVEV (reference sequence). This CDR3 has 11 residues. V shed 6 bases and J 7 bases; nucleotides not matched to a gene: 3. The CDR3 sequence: CASRQQGEQYF. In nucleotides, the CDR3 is TGTGCCAGCAGGCAACAGGGGGAGCAGTACTTC.

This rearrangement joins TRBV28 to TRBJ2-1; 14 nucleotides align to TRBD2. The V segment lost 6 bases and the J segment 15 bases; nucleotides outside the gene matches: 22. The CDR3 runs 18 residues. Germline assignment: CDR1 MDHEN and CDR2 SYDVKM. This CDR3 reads CASSRRLAGGSNYHPAFF. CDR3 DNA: TGTGCCAGCAGCCGACGACTAGCGGGAGGGTCTAACTATCATCCCGCGTTCTTC.

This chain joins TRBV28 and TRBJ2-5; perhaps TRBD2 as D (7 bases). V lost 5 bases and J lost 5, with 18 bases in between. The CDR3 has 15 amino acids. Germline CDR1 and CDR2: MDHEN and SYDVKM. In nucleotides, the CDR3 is TGTGCCAGCAGTATACTTTGGACAGCGGGGGAGACCCAGTACTTC. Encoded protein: CASSILWTAGETQYF.

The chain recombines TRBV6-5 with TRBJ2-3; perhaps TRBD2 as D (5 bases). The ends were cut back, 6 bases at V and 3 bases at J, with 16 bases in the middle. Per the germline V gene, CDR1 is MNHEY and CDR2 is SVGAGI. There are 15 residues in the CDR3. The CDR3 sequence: CASRVRGLGTDTQYF. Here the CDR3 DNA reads TGTGCCAGCAGAGTTCGGGGTCTGGGGACAGATACGCAGTATTTT.